These 8 T cell receptor beta chains originate from one sample sequenced in a study of B cell selection in AIRE deficiency. Sorting defined conventional CD4 T cells as CD4+CD127+. This table comes from immunoSEQ multiplex PCR, and its TCRdb copy is limited to in-frame clones, with some not included. The sample contains 22,000 or so clones, around 97% of which appear only once. The sample was conventional CD4+ T cells sorted from PBMCs. The receptors here all came from a human donor with AIRE deficiency.

The chain joins TRBV19 to TRBJ2-5; D call uncertain. V lost 4 bases and J 4 bases, leaving 4 bases between the germline ends. Germline assignment: CDR1 LNHDA and CDR2 SQIVND (reference sequence). This CDR3 region has 11 residues. CDR3 DNA sequence: TGTGCCAGTAGTAAAAGAGAGACCCAGTACTTC. Protein: CASSKRETQYF.

This clone was counted a single time. V and J are TRBV7-9 and TRBJ2-6; D unresolved. The CDR3 has 16 amino acids. CDR1 and CDR2 from the germline V gene are SEHNR and FQNEAQ (reference sequence). V lost 0 bases and J 1 base, leaving 7 bases between the germline ends. The CDR3 protein is CASSLARSSGANVLTF. The DNA for the CDR3 is TGTGCCAGCAGCTTAGCCCGGTCGTCTGGGGCCAACGTCCTGACTTTC. The variable domain in full, with the rest retrieved from reference TRBV7-9 and TRBJ2-6, is DTGVSQNPRHKITKRGQNVTFRCDPISEHNRLYWYRQTLGQGPEFLTYFQNEAQLEKSRLLSDRFSAERPKGSFSTLEIQRTEQGDSAMYLCASSLARSSGANVLTFGAGSRLTVL.

Here the CDR3 DNA reads TGTGCCAGTAGTATAGACCCACCGTTCGGGGCCAAAAACATTCAGTACTTC. This sequence encodes CASSIDPPFGAKNIQYF. V gene TRBV19 combines with J gene TRBJ2-4; D call uncertain. This CDR3 spans 17 amino acids. V was trimmed by 0 bases and J by 1 base, leaving 13 bases between them. The germline V gene has CDR1 LNHDA and CDR2 SQIVND (reference sequence).

This chain connects TRBV4-1 to TRBJ2-7, with TRBD1 matching over 10 bases. The CDR3 has 15 residues. CDR1 MGHRA and CDR2 YSYEKL come from the germline V gene. The trim removed 4 bases at V and 5 bases at J, leaving 8 bases unmatched. The CDR3, as DNA: TGCGCCAGCAGCCTCCGGGACAGGGGATTCGACGAGCAGTACTTC. Translation: CASSLRDRGFDEQYF.

The chain has TRBV13 and TRBJ1-3, with D possibly TRBD1 on 6 matching bases. This CDR3 is 14 amino acids long. CDR1 is PRHDT, CDR2 FYEKMQ, per germline (reference sequence). Trimming pared 3 bases from V and 3 bases from J, leaving 9 bases between. CDR3 residues: CASSFDRSGNTIYF. In nucleotides, the CDR3 is TGTGCCAGCAGCTTCGACAGGAGTGGAAACACCATATATTTT.

For the CDR3, the DNA is TGCGCCAGCAGCTTGGGTGGAAAGGACAATCAGCCCCAGCATTTT. This gives the protein CASSLGGKDNQPQHF. The chain combines TRBV5-1 with TRBJ1-5; no clear D gene. Germline V lookup: CDR1 SGHRS, CDR2 YFSETQ. Trimming left V 0 bases short and J 3 bases short, with 10 bases between. The CDR3 contains 15 residues.

The table lists this clone with a count of one. The gene calls are TRBV11-2 and TRBJ1-2; maybe TRBD1 (5 bases). Germline V gene data show CDR1 as SGHAT and CDR2 as FQNNGV. The CDR3 runs 14 residues. V was trimmed by 5 bases and J by 4 bases, leaving 14 bases between them. CDR3 nucleotides: TGTGCCAGCAGCCCCACGGGACCGTCCTATGGCTACACCTTC. Protein product: CASSPTGPSYGYTF.

The CDR3 protein is CASSPQRGDQFF. CDR3 bases: TGTGCCAGCTCACCCCAAAGGGGGGACCAGTTCTTC. J is TRBJ2-1 and V is TRBV18; either TRBD1 or TRBD2 may fit D (6 bases each). The CDR3 loop spans 12 amino acids. Trimming cost V 3 bases and J 13 bases, with 13 bases left between them. The germline V gene encodes CDR1 KGHSH and CDR2 LQKENI. Complete variable domain (other parts from reference TRBV18 and TRBJ2-1): NAGVMQNPRHLVRRRGQEARLRCSPMKGHSHVYWYRQLPEEGLKFMVYLQKENIIDESGMPKERFSAEFPKEGPSILRIQQVVRGDSAAYFCASSPQRGDQFFGPGTRLTVL.